The 25 T cell receptor beta chains listed next were all sequenced from one sample in a study of shared clonotypes between healthy human individuals. TCRdb keeps only in-frame clones here, not all; method: immunoSEQ multiplex PCR. The sample lists some 500,000 clones; 70% to 80% were seen once. What was sequenced was PBMCs. These receptors were taken from a woman between 40 and 50 years old in good health. Some clones in this sample may be carry-over from other donors' samples.

The chain couples TRBV6-1 to TRBJ1-1, with D hard to call. Germline loops: CDR1 MNHNS, CDR2 SASEGT. The CDR3 is made up of 15 amino acids. The V and J ends lost 2 bases and 5 bases respectively, with 15 bases between them. CDR3 protein: CASSERSGRATEAFF. DNA for the CDR3: TGTGCCAGCAGTGAAAGGTCCGGGCGGGCGACTGAAGCTTTCTTT.

For this clone: A much bigger clone sits one base away, suggesting this may be a read error. This rearrangement joins TRBV28 to TRBJ2-7; unclear D gene. V shed 5 bases and J shed 3 bases, with 8 bases lying between them. Germline V gene data show CDR1 as MDHEN and CDR2 as SYDVKM. CDR3 size: 12 residues. This chain's CDR3 is CASSAPGYEQYF. CDR3 sequence (DNA): TGTGCCAGCAGTGCCCCGGGCTACGAGCAGTACTTC.

This chain links TRBV4-2 with TRBJ2-5; the D gene is possibly TRBD1 (6 bases). Judging by the DNA end, TRBJ2-7 fits better; the J call may be wrong. Germline V lookup: CDR1 LGHNA, CDR2 YNFKEQ. The CDR3 sequence is 14 residues long. The CDR3, as DNA: TGTGCCAGCAGCCAAGATAGGGGGACCTACGAGCAGTACTTC. Translating gives CASSQDRGTYEQYF.

The genes are TRBV2 and TRBJ2-7, with D unclear. Germline CDR1 is SNHLY and CDR2 is FYNNEI. With 7 bases removed from V and 1 base from J, the gap between germline ends came to 14 bases. This CDR3 has 14 amino acids. DNA for the CDR3: TGTGCCAGCAACCCTGGGATACCATCCTACGAGCAGTACTTC. This sequence encodes CASNPGIPSYEQYF. The complete variable domain, with remaining parts taken from reference TRBV2 and TRBJ2-7, reads EPEVTQTPSHQVTQMGQEVILRCVPISNHLYFYWYRQILGQKVEFLVSFYNNEISEKSEIFDDQFSVERPDGSNFTLKIRSTKLEDSAMYFCASNPGIPSYEQYFGPGTRLTVT.

This clone was detected only once. The chain combines TRBV7-9 with TRBJ2-7, with D perhaps TRBD2 (6 bases). CDR1 SEHNR and CDR2 FQNEAQ come from the germline V gene (reference sequence). V was shortened by 2 bases and J by 5 bases, with 13 bases between the two germline ends. The CDR3 spans 14 residues. DNA for the CDR3: TGTGCCAGCAGCTTATCATGGGGAGGCAACGAGCAGTACTTC. Amino acid sequence: CASSLSWGGNEQYF.

J is TRBJ1-1 and V is TRBV5-1; D ambiguous. The CDR3 runs to 14 residues. V was clipped by 0 bases and J by 2 bases, with 8 bases between them. The V gene's germline CDR1 is SGHRS and CDR2 YFSETQ. The CDR3, as DNA: TGCGCCAGCAGCTTGGGCGCAATAAACACTGAAGCTTTCTTT. It yields the protein CASSLGAINTEAFF.

The chain employs TRBV7-6 and TRBJ2-3, with D perhaps assigned TRBD1 or TRBD2 (6 bases each). Looked up from germline, CDR1 is SGHVS and CDR2 is FNYEAQ. Between the trimmed V and J ends, which lost 1 base and 0 bases, there was a span of 11 bases. This CDR3 has 16 amino acids. The CDR3 loop is CASSLGAGHSTDTQYF. In DNA form, the CDR3 reads TGTGCCAGCAGCTTAGGTGCGGGACACAGCACAGATACGCAGTATTTT.

The V and J genes are TRBV13 and TRBJ1-1, with 9 bases aligning to TRBD1. Trimming removed 5 bases from V and 1 base from J; junction bases left unmatched: 11. This CDR3 has 17 residues. Looked up from germline, CDR1 is PRHDT and CDR2 is FYEKMQ (reference sequence). CDR3 in DNA: TGTGCCAGCAGCCTGCTCCACAGGGGGCGGGGGAACACTGAAGCTTTCTTT. It encodes CASSLLHRGRGNTEAFF. Based on the CDR3 plus reference TRBV13 and TRBJ1-1, the full variable domain is AAGVIQSPRHLIKEKRETATLKCYPIPRHDTVYWYQQGPGQDPQFLISFYEKMQSDKGSIPDRFSAQQFSDYHSELNMSSLELGDSALYFCASSLLHRGRGNTEAFFGQGTRLTVV.

The rearrangement links TRBV7-6 to TRBJ1-2; TRBD1 aligns across 8 bases. The CDR3 length is 18 residues. Germline V lookup: CDR1 SGHVS, CDR2 FNYEAQ. V lost 4 bases, J lost 1 base, and 14 bases stayed unmatched. The CDR3 DNA follows: TGTGCCAGCAGCTCTGCCATCGGACAGGGAAGACGTAACTATGGCTACACCTTC. Its translation: CASSSAIGQGRRNYGYTF.

V gene TRBV7-9 combines with J gene TRBJ1-1; D ambiguous. V lost 3 bases, J lost 3 bases, and 2 bases lay in between. CDR1 is SEHNR and CDR2 is FQNEAQ in the germline V gene (reference sequence). The CDR3 sequence is 11 residues long. The CDR3 DNA reads TGTGCCAGCAGCTTCCACACTGAAGCTTTCTTT. Its translation: CASSFHTEAFF.

The chain uses TRBV2 and TRBJ2-3; D is unclear. V lost 8 bases and J 2 bases, leaving 8 bases between the germline ends. Germline CDR1 and CDR2: SNHLY and FYNNEI. CDR3 length: 12 amino acids. The CDR3 is CASGMITDTQYF. The CDR3 DNA reads TGTGCCAGCGGTATGATCACAGATACGCAGTATTTT.

The V gene is TRBV5-1, the J gene TRBJ2-7; no reliable D call. V was shortened by 0 bases and J by 9 bases, with 10 bases between the two germline ends. CDR3 size: 12 residues. Germline CDR1 SGHRS, CDR2 YFSETQ. CDR3 amino acids: CASSLDRLWQYF. The CDR3 nucleotides are TGCGCCAGCAGCTTGGACCGTTTGTGGCAGTACTTC.

The rearrangement joins TRBV4-1 to TRBJ2-1; the D is unclear. This CDR3 comprises 13 residues. Looked up from germline, CDR1 is MGHRA and CDR2 is YSYEKL. Trimming pared 6 bases from V and 6 bases from J, leaving 12 bases between. The CDR3 loop reads CASRVPQRNEQFF. DNA for the CDR3: TGCGCCAGCAGAGTTCCCCAGCGCAATGAGCAGTTCTTC.

This clone was counted a few times. V gene TRBV7-2 combines with J gene TRBJ2-5; D is undetermined. This CDR3 has 12 amino acids. Looked up from germline, CDR1 is SGHTA and CDR2 is FQGNSA. The V end lost 0 bases, the J end lost 6 bases, and 5 bases lay between the germline ends. CDR3 loop: CASSLAEQTQYF. DNA of the CDR3: TGTGCCAGCAGCTTAGCGGAGCAGACCCAGTACTTC.

The chain is built from TRBV30 and TRBJ2-1; D is possibly TRBD1 (5 bases). The length of the CDR3 is 13 residues. CDR1 and CDR2 (germline): GTSNPN, SVGIG (reference sequence). Trimming left V 0 bases short and J 4 bases short, with 7 bases between. The CDR3 sequence: CAWSVQAYNEQFF. As DNA, the CDR3 is TGTGCCTGGAGTGTACAGGCGTACAATGAGCAGTTCTTC.

The chain has TRBV30 and TRBJ2-2; TRBD2 aligns across 11 bases. Germline V lookup: CDR1 GTSNPN, CDR2 SVGIG (reference sequence). V shed 3 bases, J shed 5 bases, and the junction held 2 bases outside the gene matches. The CDR3 runs to 14 residues. CDR3 bases: TGTGCCTGGAGACTAGCGGGAGCTACCGGGGAGCTGTTTTTT. Translation gives CAWRLAGATGELFF.

The sample holds a few counts of this clone. V usage is TRBV18 and J usage is TRBJ2-3; a possible D gene is TRBD2 (5 bases). V lost 2 bases to trimming and J lost 1 base, with 19 bases between them. Germline V gene data show CDR1 as KGHSH and CDR2 as LQKENI. There are 18 residues in the CDR3. Here the CDR3 DNA reads TGTGCCAGCTCACCAAACGGGGTTAGCCTTAAGGGCACAGATACGCAGTATTTT. This gives the protein CASSPNGVSLKGTDTQYF.

This clone was seen once. The genes are TRBV9 and TRBJ2-3; 8 bases align to TRBD2. This CDR3 region has 18 residues. V shed 0 bases and J 1 base; nucleotides not matched to a gene: 10. Per the germline V gene, CDR1 is SGDLS and CDR2 is YYNGEE. The CDR3 region is CASSVASGGDRGTDTQYF. Here the CDR3 DNA reads TGTGCCAGCAGCGTAGCCAGCGGGGGAGATAGAGGCACAGATACGCAGTATTTT.

This chain links TRBV6-5 with TRBJ2-5, with unresolved D. CDR1 is MNHEY and CDR2 is SVGAGI in the germline V gene. This CDR3 contains 12 residues. V gave up 6 bases and J gave up 7 bases, with 12 bases separating them. CDR3 loop: CASRLLGGTQYF. The DNA for the CDR3 is TGTGCCAGCAGACTCCTGGGTGGGACCCAGTACTTC.

The rearrangement links TRBV11-2 to TRBJ2-3; no definite D call. V lost 1 base, J lost 0 bases, and 8 bases lay in between. The CDR3 is made up of 15 amino acids. Germline CDR1 and CDR2: SGHAT and FQNNGV. Written as DNA, the CDR3 is TGTGCCAGCAGCTTAGCCACTGGCAGCACAGATACGCAGTATTTT. Translation: CASSLATGSTDTQYF. Combining the CDR3 with reference TRBV11-2 and TRBJ2-3 gives the whole variable domain EAGVAQSPRYKIIEKRQSVAFWCNPISGHATLYWYQQILGQGPKLLIQFQNNGVVDDSQLPKDRFSAERLKGVDSTLKIQPAKLEDSAVYLCASSLATGSTDTQYFGPGTRLTVL.

This clone was recorded only once. The chain combines TRBV19 with TRBJ2-1, with 7 bases aligning to TRBD1. V lost 7 bases to trimming and J lost 5 bases; unmatched junction nucleotides: 8. The CDR3 contains 14 residues. CDR1 is LNHDA, CDR2 SQIVND, per germline (reference sequence). The chain's CDR3 is CASTITGVNNEQFF. In DNA form, the CDR3 reads TGTGCCAGTACTATTACAGGGGTCAACAATGAGCAGTTCTTC.

In the case of this clone: Other nucleotide sequences from this sample produce the same CDR3. This sequence joins TRBV11-2 and TRBJ2-6; D might be TRBD1 (5 bases). V lost 2 bases to trimming and J lost 2 bases, with 7 bases between them. CDR3 size: 15 residues. Germline values: CDR1 SGHAT, CDR2 FQNNGV. The CDR3, as DNA: TGTGCCAGCAGCTTAAGCAGGGCTGGGGCCAACGTCCTGACTTTC. This gives the protein CASSLSRAGANVLTF.

This chain connects TRBV15 to TRBJ2-5, with 8 positions matching TRBD2. The CDR3 spans 14 residues. Germline CDR1 is LNHNV and CDR2 is YYDKDF (reference sequence). Trimming took 8 bases from V and 5 from J; bases not matched to a gene: 10. The CDR3 DNA sequence: TGTGCCACCGCCGGCGGGGGGCTTAGGGAGACCCAGTACTTC. As protein: CATAGGGLRETQYF.

The chain is built from TRBV7-2 and TRBJ1-5, with TRBD1 matching 11 bases. After removal of 3 bases from V and 9 bases from J, the junction contained 10 bases not matched to a gene. Per germline, CDR1 SGHTA and CDR2 FQGNSA. This CDR3 region has 16 residues. The CDR3 protein is CASSLGGQGVGSPQHF. Written as DNA, the CDR3 is TGTGCCAGCAGCTTGGGGGGACAGGGGGTGGGATCGCCCCAGCATTTT.

A single count supports this clone. V and J are TRBV29-1 and TRBJ2-1, with 7 bases identical to TRBD2. Germline V lookup: CDR1 SQVTM, CDR2 ANQGSEA. Trimming took 5 bases from V and 4 from J; bases not matched to a gene: 8. This CDR3 spans 14 amino acids. The CDR3 protein is CSVLEGGWYNEQFF. CDR3 nucleotides: TGCAGCGTTCTTGAGGGAGGGTGGTACAATGAGCAGTTCTTC.